These 26 T cell receptor beta chains were all obtained from the same sample, sequenced in a study of metastatic and nonmetastatic thyroid tumors. Thyroid surgery was preceded by no treatment in any patient. TCRdb re-called the PCR reads through MiXCR. The repertoire consists of tens of thousands of clones, with around 16% occurring once and the leading ten covering under 20%. The sequencing input was blood. These receptors originate from a female donor with papillary thyroid cancer or a benign thyroid nodule (not recorded which). Some clones in this sample may be carry-over from other donors' samples.

This clone showed up many times. This chain joins TRBV5-1 and TRBJ1-1; D unresolved. This CDR3 has 13 residues. Germline-derived CDR1 and CDR2 are SGHRS and YFSETQ. V lost 4 bases and J lost 1, with 8 bases in between. DNA for the CDR3: TGCGCCAGCAGCGGAGTTTGGAACACTGAAGCTTTCTTT. It is translated as CASSGVWNTEAFF. The entire variable domain, with the rest obtained from reference TRBV5-1 and TRBJ1-1, is as follows: KAGVTQTPRYLIKTRGQQVTLSCSPISGHRSVSWYQQTPGQGLQFLFEYFSETQRNKGNFPGRFSGRQFSNSRSEMNVSTLELGDSALYLCASSGVWNTEAFFGQGTRLTVV.

This clone was picked up many times. The chain recombines TRBV12-3 or TRBV12-4 with TRBJ2-1, with 7 bases aligning to TRBD2. The CDR3 totals 14 residues. J gave up 5 bases and V 3 bases, and 4 bases lay outside the gene matches. CDR3 in amino acids: CASSLREGNNEQFF. The CDR3 DNA sequence: TGTGCCAGCAGTTTGAGGGAGGGGAACAATGAGCAGTTCTTC.

In this sample, this clone turned up many times. The chain joins TRBV11-2 to TRBJ2-7; D not resolved. The CDR3 consists of 15 residues. V lost 5 bases to trimming and J lost 2 bases, with 16 bases between them. Germline V gene lookup returns CDR1 SGHAT and CDR2 FQNNGV. CDR3 sequence reads: CASSTSFGDTYEQYF. Written as DNA, the CDR3 is TGTGCCAGCAGCACTTCATTTGGGGATACCTACGAGCAGTACTTC.

This clone was picked up a small number of times. V and J are TRBV19 and TRBJ2-7, with 7 bases fitting TRBD1. The CDR3 is 15 residues long. The germline gives CDR1 LNHDA, CDR2 SQIVND (reference sequence). Trimming removed 5 bases from V and 2 bases from J; junction bases left unmatched: 9. CDR3 loop: CASSDTGTATYEQYF. The CDR3 DNA reads as TGTGCCAGTAGTGACACCGGGACAGCGACCTACGAGCAGTACTTC.

This clone was counted at least ten times. The V gene is TRBV6-1, the J gene TRBJ2-5; D ambiguous. V was trimmed by 8 bases and J by 4 bases, leaving 8 bases between them. Per the germline V gene, CDR1 is MNHNS and CDR2 is SASEGT. This CDR3 has 11 residues. CDR3 bases: TGTGCCAGCCAGGTGGCAGAGACCCAGTACTTC. This gives the protein CASQVAETQYF.

This clone has a count of ten or more. The chain uses TRBV25-1 and TRBJ1-2; D is unresolved. CDR1 is MGHDK and CDR2 is SYGVNS in the germline V gene. V lost 4 bases and J 2 bases, leaving 5 bases between the germline ends. This CDR3 contains 12 residues. Here the CDR3 reads CASSAPNYGYTF. CDR3 nucleotide sequence: TGTGCCAGCAGTGCCCCAAACTATGGCTACACCTTC.

This clone appeared many times. This chain links TRBV11-2 with TRBJ2-7; D is uncertain. From germline, CDR1 is SGHAT and CDR2 FQNNGV. V shed 2 bases and J shed 4 bases, with 3 bases lying between them. CDR3 size: 11 residues. The chain's CDR3 is CASSLRYEQYF. DNA for the CDR3: TGTGCCAGCAGCTTACGGTACGAGCAGTACTTC.

V and J are TRBV6-4 and TRBJ1-4; D not certain. The CDR3 covers 16 residues. Trimming cost V 5 bases and J 5 bases, with 18 bases left between them. The germline V gene has CDR1 MRHNA and CDR2 SNTAGT. The CDR3 is CASSLDSGAPNEKLFF. CDR3 nucleotide sequence: TGTGCCAGCAGTCTCGATTCCGGAGCGCCGAATGAAAAACTGTTTTTT.

The gene calls are TRBV2 and TRBJ1-5; TRBD1 is a possible D gene (6 bases). Germline V gene sequence: CDR1 SNHLY, CDR2 FYNNEI. The V end lost 6 bases, the J end lost 0 bases, and 9 bases lay between the germline ends. The CDR3 totals 14 residues. The chain's CDR3 is CASRQGHSNQPQHF. CDR3 nucleotide sequence: TGTGCCAGCAGACAGGGCCATAGCAATCAGCCCCAGCATTTT.

This clone was seen repeatedly, ten times or more. DNA of the CDR3: TGTGCCAGCAGTGGAGACTCGAACACTGAAGCTTTCTTT. As protein: CASSGDSNTEAFF. The J gene is TRBJ1-1, the V gene TRBV2; D is undetermined. The CDR3 consists of 13 residues. V lost 4 bases and J 1 base, leaving 7 bases between the germline ends. Germline V gene lookup returns CDR1 SNHLY and CDR2 FYNNEI.

This clone showed up many times. This chain connects TRBV6-2 or TRBV6-3 to TRBJ2-5; D remains unclear. Germline CDR1 MNHEY, CDR2 SVGEGT. The CDR3 covers 12 residues. Trimming shortened V by 7 bases and J by 1 base, and 7 bases separated the two germline ends. The CDR3 DNA reads as TGTGCCAGCATGGACCCCCAAGAGACCCAGTACTTC. It yields the protein CASMDPQETQYF.

This clone was seen a handful of times. This chain joins TRBV28 and TRBJ1-1; no firm D call. The length of the CDR3 is 14 residues. The germline V gene has CDR1 MDHEN and CDR2 SYDVKM. V lost 7 bases, J lost 3 bases, and 15 bases lay in between. CDR3 nucleotides: TGTGCCAGCACGCCGGGTACACCCGACACTGAAGCTTTCTTT. Protein: CASTPGTPDTEAFF.

The V call is TRBV30, the J call TRBJ2-1, with 8 bases fitting TRBD1. Germline trimming cut 0 bases from V and 5 bases from J; bases unmatched to any gene: 3. The CDR3 length is 14 residues. Germline values: CDR1 GTSNPN, CDR2 SVGIG (reference sequence). The CDR3 DNA reads TGTGCCTGGAGTGTAGGGACAGGAAACAATGAGCAGTTCTTC. It translates to CAWSVGTGNNEQFF.

The chain is built from TRBV4-1 and TRBJ2-1; 7 bases line up with TRBD2. Germline-derived CDR1 and CDR2 are MGHRA and YSYEKL. The CDR3 totals 15 residues. Trimming took 1 base from V and 6 from J; bases not matched to a gene: 6. The CDR3 DNA reads TGCGCCAGCAGCCAAGTGTCTAGCGGTGGCAATGAGCAGTTCTTC. Its translation: CASSQVSSGGNEQFF.

With respect to this clone: A much more abundant neighbour one base away suggests this may be a read error. This same CDR3 is encoded by further DNA sequences in the sample. CDR3 region: CSASVWGVGSYNEQFF. DNA of the CDR3: TGCAGTGCATCCGTCTGGGGTGTAGGGTCCTACAATGAGCAGTTCTTC. The chain employs TRBV20-1 and TRBJ2-1; D gene ambiguous. The V and J ends lost 6 bases and 1 base respectively, with 19 bases between them. Germline values: CDR1 DFQATT, CDR2 SNEGSKA (reference sequence). This CDR3 spans 16 amino acids.

Within the sample, this clone is medium-sized. The chain employs TRBV19 and TRBJ1-5, with TRBD1 as a possible D gene (6 bases). Per germline, CDR1 LNHDA and CDR2 SQIVND (reference sequence). The CDR3 loop spans 16 amino acids. The germline V and J ends were trimmed by 1 base and 3 bases, with 13 bases remaining between them. The CDR3 DNA is TGTGCCAGTAGTATAGTCGAGGGACACCCCAATCAGCCCCAGCATTTT. This gives the protein CASSIVEGHPNQPQHF. Combining the CDR3 with reference TRBV19 and TRBJ1-5 gives the whole variable domain DGGITQSPKYLFRKEGQNVTLSCEQNLNHDAMYWYRQDPGQGLRLIYYSQIVNDFQKGDIAEGYSVSREKKESFPLTVTSAQKNPTAFYLCASSIVEGHPNQPQHFGDGTRLSIL.

A note on this clone: At one end the junction does not follow the germline gene, possibly because of a read error. V and J are TRBV12-3 or TRBV12-4 and TRBJ2-2; D might be TRBD1 (6 bases). This CDR3 comprises 13 residues. CDR3 in amino acids: CSSRIQGPGELFF. Here the CDR3 DNA reads TGTTCCAGCAGAATACAGGGTCCCGGGGAGCTGTTTTTT.

In this sample, this clone turned up many times. In the same sample, other DNA sequences code for this CDR3. The chain combines TRBV20-1 with TRBJ1-6; unclear D gene. The V gene lost 3 bases and the J gene lost 4 bases, with 10 bases spanning the gap. From germline, CDR1 is DFQATT and CDR2 SNEGSKA (reference sequence). The CDR3 contains 14 residues. CDR3 DNA sequence: TGCAGTGCTAGGGACGGGGTTTATAATTCACCCCTCCACTTT. Residues: CSARDGVYNSPLHF.

Worth noting for this clone: The CDR3 carries no conserved terminal phenylalanine or tryptophan, so it likely arises from a read error. V is TRBV30 and J is TRBJ2-5; no reliable D call. There are 14 residues in the CDR3. Germline V CDR1 and CDR2: GTSNPN, SVGIG (reference sequence). V lost 0 bases to trimming and J lost 0 bases, with 8 bases between them. Here the CDR3 reads CAWSVGRYQETQYL. The DNA of the CDR3 is TGTGCCTGGAGTGTAGGGCGGTACCAAGAGACCCAGTACCTC.

This clone occurred many times. The chain combines TRBV7-3 with TRBJ2-4, with TRBD1 identical over 7 bases. There are 14 residues in the CDR3. CDR1 SGHTA and CDR2 FQGTGA come from the germline V gene. Trimming cost V 4 bases and J 8 bases; bases outside gene matches: 8. DNA for the CDR3: TGTGCCAGCAGCTCGACAGGGCACGGAGACATTCAGTACTTC. This sequence encodes CASSSTGHGDIQYF.

This clone was counted at least ten times. This chain joins TRBV30 and TRBJ2-2, with D unclear. This CDR3 comprises 12 residues. With 3 bases removed from V and 5 bases from J, the gap between germline ends came to 7 bases. CDR1 and CDR2 from the germline V gene are GTSNPN and SVGIG (reference sequence). The CDR3 spells CAWSRRTGELFF. CDR3 nucleotide sequence: TGTGCCTGGAGCCGGCGGACCGGGGAGCTGTTTTTT.

J is TRBJ2-5 and V is TRBV25-1; 7 positions agree with TRBD1. Germline V gene data show CDR1 as MGHDK and CDR2 as SYGVNS. Losses at the gene ends were 4 bases for V and 4 bases for J; bases not matched to a gene: 6. CDR3 length: 14 residues. This chain's CDR3 is CASSAGGMVETQYF. The CDR3 DNA reads as TGTGCCAGCAGTGCAGGGGGTATGGTAGAGACCCAGTACTTC.

By its share, this clone is medium-sized (0.01 to 0.1%). The chain couples TRBV6-1 to TRBJ2-1; 8 bases align to TRBD2. With V trimmed by 6 bases and J by 2 bases, 3 bases remained unmatched. Germline values: CDR1 MNHNS, CDR2 SASEGT. CDR3 length: 14 residues. The DNA of the CDR3 is TGTGCCAGCAGGAATAGCGGGGCCTACAATGAGCAGTTCTTC. Amino acids: CASRNSGAYNEQFF.

This clone was seen at least ten times. The chain is built from TRBV20-1 and TRBJ1-5, with 11 bases that match TRBD1. This CDR3 is 15 amino acids long. Germline V gene lookup returns CDR1 DFQATT and CDR2 SNEGSKA (reference sequence). Trimming removed 5 bases from V and 7 bases from J; junction bases left unmatched: 10. CDR3: CSAPGTGGGGQPQHF. Here the CDR3 DNA reads TGCAGTGCTCCCGGGACAGGGGGTGGAGGGCAGCCCCAGCATTTT.

Points on this clone: The junction and the germline gene differ at one end; a read error may be behind it. The J gene is TRBJ2-5, the V gene TRBV6-1; 9 nucleotides agree with TRBD1. This CDR3 is built from 18 residues. CDR1 and CDR2 (germline): MNHNS, SASEGT. The CDR3 DNA follows: TGTGTCAGCAGTCCAGAACCGACCGGGACAGGGTGCTTTGAGACCCAGTACTTC. This encodes CVSSPEPTGTGCFETQYF.

This chain joins TRBV28 and TRBJ1-2, with D maybe TRBD1 (6 bases). V was trimmed by 4 bases and J by 4 bases, leaving 13 bases between them. Germline CDR1 MDHEN, CDR2 SYDVKM. CDR3 length: 14 residues. The CDR3 region has the DNA TGTGCCAGCAGTTACGGGGGGCAGGGCTATGGCTACACCTTC. Protein sequence: CASSYGGQGYGYTF.